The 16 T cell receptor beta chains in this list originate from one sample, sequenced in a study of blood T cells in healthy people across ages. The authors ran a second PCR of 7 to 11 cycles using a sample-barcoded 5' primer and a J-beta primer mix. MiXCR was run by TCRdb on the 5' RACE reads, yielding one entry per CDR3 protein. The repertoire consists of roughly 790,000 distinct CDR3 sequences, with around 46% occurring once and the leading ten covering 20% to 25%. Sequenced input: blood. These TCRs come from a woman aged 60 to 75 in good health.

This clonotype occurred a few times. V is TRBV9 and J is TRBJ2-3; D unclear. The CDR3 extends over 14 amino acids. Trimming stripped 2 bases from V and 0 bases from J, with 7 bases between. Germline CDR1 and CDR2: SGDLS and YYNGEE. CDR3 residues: CASSVFQSTDTQYF. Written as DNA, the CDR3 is TGTGCCAGCAGCGTTTTTCAGAGCACAGATACGCAGTATTTT.

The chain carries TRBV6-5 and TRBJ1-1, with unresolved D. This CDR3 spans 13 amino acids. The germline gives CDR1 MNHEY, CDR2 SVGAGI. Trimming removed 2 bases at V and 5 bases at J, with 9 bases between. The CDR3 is CASSYIGETEAFF. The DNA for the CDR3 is TGTGCCAGCAGTTACATCGGGGAAACTGAAGCTTTCTTT.

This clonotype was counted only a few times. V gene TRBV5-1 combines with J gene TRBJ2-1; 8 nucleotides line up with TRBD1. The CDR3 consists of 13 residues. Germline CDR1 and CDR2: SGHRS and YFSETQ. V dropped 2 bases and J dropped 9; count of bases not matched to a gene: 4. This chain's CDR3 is CASSLGQGGEQFF. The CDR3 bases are TGCGCCAGCAGCTTAGGACAGGGTGGTGAGCAGTTCTTC.

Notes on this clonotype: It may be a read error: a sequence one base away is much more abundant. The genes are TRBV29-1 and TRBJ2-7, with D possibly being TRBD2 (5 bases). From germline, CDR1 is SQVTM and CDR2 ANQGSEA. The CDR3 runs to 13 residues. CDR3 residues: CSASRTPNYEKYF. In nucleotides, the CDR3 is TGCAGCGCGAGTCGGACTCCGAACTACGAGAAGTACTTC.

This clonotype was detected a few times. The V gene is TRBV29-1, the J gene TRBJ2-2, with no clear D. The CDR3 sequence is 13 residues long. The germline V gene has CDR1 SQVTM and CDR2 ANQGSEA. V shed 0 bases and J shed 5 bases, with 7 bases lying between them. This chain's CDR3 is CSVEDFPTGELFF. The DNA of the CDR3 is TGCAGCGTTGAAGATTTTCCAACCGGGGAGCTGTTTTTT.

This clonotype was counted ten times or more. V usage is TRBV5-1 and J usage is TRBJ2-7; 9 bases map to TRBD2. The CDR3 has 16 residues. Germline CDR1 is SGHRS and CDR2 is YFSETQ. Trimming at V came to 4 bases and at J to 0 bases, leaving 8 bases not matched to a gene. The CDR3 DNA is TGCGCCAGCAGCCCGCAGACTAGCGGTAGCTCCTACGAGCAGTACTTC. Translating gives CASSPQTSGSSYEQYF.

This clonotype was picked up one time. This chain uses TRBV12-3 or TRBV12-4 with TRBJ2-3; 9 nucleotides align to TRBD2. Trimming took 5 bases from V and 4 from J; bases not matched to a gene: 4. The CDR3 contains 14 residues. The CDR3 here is CASSSGGPSDTQYF. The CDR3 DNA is TGTGCCAGCAGTAGCGGGGGGCCGTCAGATACGCAGTATTTT.

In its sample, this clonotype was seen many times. The CDR3 protein is CASSLVGSSADTQYF. The DNA of the CDR3 is TGTGCCAGCAGCTTAGTTGGTAGCTCGGCAGATACGCAGTATTTT. The chain is built from TRBV7-2 and TRBJ2-3; unclear D gene. The CDR3 is made up of 15 amino acids. The V end lost 1 base, the J end lost 4 bases, and 12 bases lay between the germline ends. Germline loops: CDR1 SGHTA, CDR2 FQGNSA.

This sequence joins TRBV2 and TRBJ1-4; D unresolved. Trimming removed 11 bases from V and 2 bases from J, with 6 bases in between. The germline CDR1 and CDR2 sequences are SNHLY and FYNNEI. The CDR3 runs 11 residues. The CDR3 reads CASYTNEKLFF. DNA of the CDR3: TGTGCCTCCTACACTAATGAAAAACTGTTTTTT.

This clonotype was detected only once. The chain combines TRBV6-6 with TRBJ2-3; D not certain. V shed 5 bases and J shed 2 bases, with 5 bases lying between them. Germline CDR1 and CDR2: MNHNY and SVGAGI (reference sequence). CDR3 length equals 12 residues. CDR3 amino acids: CASSGPTDTQYF. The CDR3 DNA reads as TGTGCCAGCAGTGGACCCACAGATACGCAGTATTTT.

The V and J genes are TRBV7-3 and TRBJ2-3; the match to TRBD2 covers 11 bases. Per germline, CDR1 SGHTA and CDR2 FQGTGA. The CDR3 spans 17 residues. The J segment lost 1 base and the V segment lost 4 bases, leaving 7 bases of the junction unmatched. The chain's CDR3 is CASSSDPGLAGTDTQYF. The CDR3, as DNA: TGTGCCAGCAGCTCTGACCCGGGACTAGCGGGCACAGATACGCAGTATTTT.

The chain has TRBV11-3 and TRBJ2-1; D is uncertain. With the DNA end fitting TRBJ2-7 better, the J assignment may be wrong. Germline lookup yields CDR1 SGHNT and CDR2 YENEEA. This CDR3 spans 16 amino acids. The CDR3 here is CASSLAGHPSYNEQYF. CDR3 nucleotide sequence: TGTGCCAGCAGCTTAGCAGGTCACCCCTCCTACAATGAGCAGTACTTC.

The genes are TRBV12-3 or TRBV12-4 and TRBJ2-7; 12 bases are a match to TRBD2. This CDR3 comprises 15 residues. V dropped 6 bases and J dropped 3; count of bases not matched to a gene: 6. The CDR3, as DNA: TGTGCCAGCAGCCCTTCACTAGCGGGGGGCTACGAGCAGTACTTC. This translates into CASSPSLAGGYEQYF.

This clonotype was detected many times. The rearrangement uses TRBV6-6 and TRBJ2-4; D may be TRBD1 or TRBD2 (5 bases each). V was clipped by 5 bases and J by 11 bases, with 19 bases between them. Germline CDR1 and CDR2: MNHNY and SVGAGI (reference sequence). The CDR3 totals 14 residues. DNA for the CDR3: TGTGCCAGCAGTCCCTCGGGACGTATCTCGCTTCAGTACTTC. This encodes CASSPSGRISLQYF.

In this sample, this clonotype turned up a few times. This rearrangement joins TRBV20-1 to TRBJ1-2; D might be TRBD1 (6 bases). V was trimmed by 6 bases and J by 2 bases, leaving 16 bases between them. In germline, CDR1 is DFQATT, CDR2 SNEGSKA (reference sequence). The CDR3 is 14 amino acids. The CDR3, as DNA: TGCAGTGCCGTACCCCCTGGACAGAACTATGGCTACACCTTC. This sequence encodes CSAVPPGQNYGYTF.

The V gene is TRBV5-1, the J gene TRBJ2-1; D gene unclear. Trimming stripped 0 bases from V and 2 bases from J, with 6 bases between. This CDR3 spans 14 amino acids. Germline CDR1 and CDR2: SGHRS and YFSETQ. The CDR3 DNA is TGCGCCAGCAGCTTGGGTCAGACCTACAATGAGCAGTTCTTC. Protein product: CASSLGQTYNEQFF.